The entry below gives a single T cell receptor (beta chain) sequence along with its context. The antigen remains unidentified. The junction differs from germline at one of its ends, possibly a read error. This entry is derived from a study of T cell repertoires and HLA-DP antigens. Study information: CD4+ T cells were cocultured with HeLa cells expressing HLA-DP.

The CDR3 spans 15 residues. Looked up from germline, CDR1 is KGHSH and CDR2 is LQKENI. Study-level results: Pre-culture clonality, about 0.041, was far below sorted CD137+ clonality of about 0.41. Naive and memory CD4+ cells were analysed together, not apart.

Primers targeted 54 TRBV and 13 TRBJ segments. Sequencing used immunoSEQ multiplex PCR; TCRdb keeps in-frame clones, though not all of them. The sample contains more than 90,000 clones, 80% to 95% of which appear only once. The source is a woman in her late teens or twenties in good health and CMV-seronegative. Sample: CD4+ T cells from PBMCs. V is TRBV18 and J is TRBJ1-1; possible D gene TRBD1, 5 bases. CDR3: CASSPRRTIFTGAFF. In DNA form, the CDR3 reads TGTGCCAGCTCACCGAGGCGGACAATATTTACTGGAGCTTTCTTT.